This TCR beta chain was found in a study of T-cell memory formation after mild COVID-19. The wider study: Across donors, TCR clusters were largely donor specific. Study-level results: Pre-infection memory carried some responding clones, suggesting that cross-reactive memory joined.

The CDR3 totals 13 residues. CDR1 SGDLS and CDR2 YYNGEE come from the germline V gene. V dropped 0 bases and J dropped 10 bases, with 11 bases sitting between them. On this clonotype: Its antigen is unidentified.

A 5'RACE reaction primed in the constant segment made cDNA libraries of TCR alpha and TCR beta, and these carried sample barcodes and UMIs. TCRdb used MiXCR to reprocess the 5' RACE reads, holding one entry per CDR3 protein. Altogether tens of thousands of distinct CDR3 sequences are present, about 6.8% being singletons, with the ten largest covering approximately 0.8%. Sequencing was done on a sample of PBMCs or a T cell subset sorted from them (not recorded which). The chain combines TRBV9 with TRBJ2-1; a weak D match, TRBD1 (5 bases). This clonotype was obtained from an adult who had mild COVID-19 (a few samples of this study predate the infection). Cell type and time point are not known. The CDR3 spells CASSVVSQGEQFF. The CDR3 DNA reads TGTGCCAGCAGCGTAGTTTCCCAGGGAGAGCAGTTCTTC.